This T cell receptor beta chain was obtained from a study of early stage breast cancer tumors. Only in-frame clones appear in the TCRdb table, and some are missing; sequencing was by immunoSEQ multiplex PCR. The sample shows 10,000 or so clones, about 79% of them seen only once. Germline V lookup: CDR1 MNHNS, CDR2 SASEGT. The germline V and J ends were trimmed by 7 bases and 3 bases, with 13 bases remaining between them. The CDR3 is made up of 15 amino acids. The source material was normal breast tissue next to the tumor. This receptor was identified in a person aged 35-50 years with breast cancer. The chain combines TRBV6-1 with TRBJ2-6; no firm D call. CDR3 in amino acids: CASTPPRLGANVLTF. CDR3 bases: TGTGCCAGCACCCCCCCGCGTCTTGGGGCCAACGTCCTGACTTTC.